The TCR beta chain described here comes from a study of T-cell reconstitution after alpha-beta-depleted transplantation in children. Study results and limitations: About two months after transplant, alpha-beta T cells reportedly came from several hundred expanded graft clones. T-cell counts and diversity were attributed mostly to newly produced T cells one year after transplant. At day 60, the high TCRbeta diversity found in some patients originated from recipient T cells and thymic progenitors that had survived.

Germline V lookup: CDR1 SGHVS, CDR2 FQNEAQ. The CDR3 runs to 16 residues. Trimming cost V 0 bases and J 7 bases; bases outside gene matches: 9. About this clonotype itself: Its antigen is currently unknown.

Preparation of the TCRbeta library involved a method that used unique molecular identifiers. TCRdb passed the PCR reads through MiXCR, listing each CDR3 protein once. The sample yields about 300,000 distinct CDR3 sequences, over 7% seen once. This specimen consisted of peripheral blood, obtained 360 days after TCRalphabeta/CD19-depleted stem cell transplant. This clonotype originated in a female patient between 2 and 15 years old who had a stem cell transplant for Fanconi anemia, so the T cells may come from the graft donor. The V call is TRBV7-8, the J call TRBJ2-4, with 7 bases matching TRBD2. The DNA of the CDR3 is TGTGCCAGCAGCTTAGCGTCTCGCGGGGGTAGGAACATTCAGTACTTC. This codes for CASSLASRGGRNIQYF.